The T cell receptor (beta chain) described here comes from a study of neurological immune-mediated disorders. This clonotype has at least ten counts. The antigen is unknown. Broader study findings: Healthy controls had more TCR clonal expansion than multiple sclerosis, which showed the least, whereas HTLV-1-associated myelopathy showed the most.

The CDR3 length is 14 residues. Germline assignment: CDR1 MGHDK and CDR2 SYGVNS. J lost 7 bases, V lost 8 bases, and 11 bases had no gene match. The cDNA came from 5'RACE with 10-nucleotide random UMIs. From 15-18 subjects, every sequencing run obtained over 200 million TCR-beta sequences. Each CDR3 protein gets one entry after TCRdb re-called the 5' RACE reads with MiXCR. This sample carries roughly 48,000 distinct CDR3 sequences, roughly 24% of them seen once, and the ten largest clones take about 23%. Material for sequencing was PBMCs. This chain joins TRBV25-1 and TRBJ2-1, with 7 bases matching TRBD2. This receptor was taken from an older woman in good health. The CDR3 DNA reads TGTGCCAGCGCCGAGCCCGGACTAGAGAATGAGCAGTTCTTC. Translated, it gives CASAEPGLENEQFF. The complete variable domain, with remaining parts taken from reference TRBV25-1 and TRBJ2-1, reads EADIYQTPRYLVIGTGKKITLECSQTMGHDKMYWYQQDPGMELHLIHYSYGVNSTEKGDLSSESTVSRIRTEHFPLTLESARPSHTSQYLCASAEPGLENEQFFGPGTRLTVL.